Listed below are T cell receptor beta chains from one sample, sequenced in a study. TCRdb reprocessed the 5' RACE reads via MiXCR and lists one record per CDR3 protein. This sample has approximately 10,000 distinct CDR3 sequences, with approximately 25% found just once. The sequencing input was Tregs sorted from blood. The receptors shown here come from a female donor with breast cancer. Both conserved end residues are trimmed from each CDR3. The D gene is left open where the match is weak.

>TRBJ1-2|TRBV5-1|TRBD1
ASSRRTGGMDYGYT
>TRBJ2-7|TRBV6-5|-
ASSLLGGEQY
>TRBJ2-7|TRBV19|TRBD2
ASSIGTSGLIYEQY
>TRBJ1-2|TRBV27|-
ASSPRGRGASNHGYT
>TRBJ2-3|TRBV5-1|TRBD2
ASRVAGVPSSTDTQY
>TRBJ2-3|TRBV3-1|TRBD2
ASSHLTSGRPTDTQY
>TRBJ1-2|TRBV7-9|-
ASSLADYGYT
>TRBJ1-3|TRBV7-9|-
ASSPGLRVNTIY
>TRBJ2-5|TRBV24-1|-
ATRVGKTQY
>TRBJ2-6|TRBV29-1|-
SARTETNSGANVLT
>TRBJ2-5|TRBV7-6|-
ASSLNWAGVQETQY
>TRBJ2-1|TRBV6-2/TRBV6-3|-
ASSYVAGSSYNEQF
>TRBJ1-1|TRBV29-1|-
SSGVGAEAF
>TRBJ1-1|TRBV28|-
ASSPRGGGREAF
>TRBJ2-2|TRBV2|-
ASSEGQYYTGELF
>TRBJ2-6|TRBV5-1|TRBD1
ASSYTGVGANVLT
>TRBJ2-6|TRBV4-3|-
ASSRNSGANVLT
>TRBJ2-4|TRBV20-1|TRBD2
SARDSLLAGVIQY
>TRBJ2-7|TRBV5-1|TRBD1
TGEPGQGLDEQY
>TRBJ2-1|TRBV11-2|-
ASSLDFPGPTYNEQF
>TRBJ2-7|TRBV10-3|TRBD2
AISALADSYEQY
>TRBJ1-1|TRBV18|TRBD1
ASSQGQGSTEAF
>TRBJ2-3|TRBV9|TRBD2
ASSDGSGRDTQY
>TRBJ2-3|TRBV4-2|TRBD2
ASSQEGLAGAGDTQF
>TRBJ2-3|TRBV11-2|-
ASSGRHGNTDTQY
>TRBJ2-7|TRBV6-1|-
ASSEVGTHYEQY
>TRBJ2-7|TRBV9|-
ASSPGTPLEQY
>TRBJ2-1|TRBV5-4|-
ASSLSGTTFTYNEQF
>TRBJ2-1|TRBV5-1|TRBD2
ATPTSGSYNEQC
>TRBJ2-7|TRBV2|TRBD1
ASSQTGGHEQY
>TRBJ2-5|TRBV5-1|-
ASSLGYQETQY
>TRBJ2-1|TRBV11-2|TRBD2
ASSLEGLAGGHNEQF
>TRBJ2-1|TRBV3-1|-
ASSQVGYVQEQF
>TRBJ1-5|TRBV6-6|TRBD1
ASSDWTGKNQPQH
>TRBJ2-6|TRBV29-1|-
SAQTETYSGANVLT
>TRBJ1-1|TRBV5-1|-
ASSSSDGGTEAF
>TRBJ2-4|TRBV6-1|-
ASSVAVPAKNIQY
>TRBJ1-5|TRBV10-3|-
TISESRNQPQH
>TRBJ1-1|TRBV7-8|-
ASSLTAAVNTEAF
>TRBJ2-1|TRBV30|TRBD2
AWSVLAFNEQF
>TRBJ2-6|TRBV5-1|-
ASSLDGANVLT
>TRBJ1-5|TRBV20-1|-
SADPGQGNQPQH
>TRBJ2-1|TRBV11-3|TRBD2
ASSLTSGRAEQF
>TRBJ2-7|TRBV28|-
ASSGRSYEQY
>TRBJ2-1|TRBV24-1|TRBD1
ATSDPYMTGFNEQF
>TRBJ2-2|TRBV19|-
ASRHTGELF
>TRBJ2-1|TRBV24-1|TRBD2
ATATSGSNEQF
>TRBJ2-1|TRBV9|TRBD2
ASSTPVAGGGNEQF
>TRBJ2-1|TRBV9|TRBD2
ASSPTGLAGFEQF
>TRBJ1-2|TRBV7-8|-
ASSFVGLKGYT
>TRBJ1-1|TRBV20-1|-
SASPQANTEAF
>TRBJ2-7|TRBV4-2|TRBD2
ASARTSGNMYEQY
>TRBJ1-1|TRBV6-1|-
ATTWSGFPNTEAF
>TRBJ2-1|TRBV7-3|-
ASSLYRYNEQF
>TRBJ2-1|TRBV4-1|-
ASSQDMAETYNEQF